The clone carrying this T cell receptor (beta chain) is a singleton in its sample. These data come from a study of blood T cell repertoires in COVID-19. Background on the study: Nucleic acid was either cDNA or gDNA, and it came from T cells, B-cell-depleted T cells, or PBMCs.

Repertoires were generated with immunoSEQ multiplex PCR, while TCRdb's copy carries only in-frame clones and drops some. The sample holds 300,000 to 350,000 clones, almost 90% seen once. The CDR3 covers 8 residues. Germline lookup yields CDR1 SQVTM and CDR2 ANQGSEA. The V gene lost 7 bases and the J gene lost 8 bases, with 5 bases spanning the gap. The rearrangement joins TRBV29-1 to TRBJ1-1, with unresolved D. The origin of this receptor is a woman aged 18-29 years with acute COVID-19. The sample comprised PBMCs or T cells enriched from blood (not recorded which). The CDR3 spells CSAGEAFF. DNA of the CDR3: TGCAGCGCCGGGGAAGCTTTCTTT.